This TCR beta chain emerged from a study of T cells in Graves' hyperthyroidism and ophthalmopathy (dated by TCRdb to between 2018 and 2021). Regarding the research as a whole: Peripheral blood was sampled at the time of initial diagnosis, prior to any treatment. To identify distinguishing TCR V-J signatures, a discovery cohort of about 95 patients was used, comprising 43 with Graves' ophthalmopathy and around 57 with stable Graves' hyperthyroidism. Whether ophthalmopathy could be predicted prospectively was tested in an independent validation cohort made up of some 20 hyperthyroidism patients plus 17 patients who later progressed to ophthalmopathy. For training and testing, the 100 or so patients in the discovery cohort were randomly divided in a 7:3 ratio. In addition, the study compared T-cell repertoires in thyroid tissue and in blood from a handful of Graves' hyperthyroidism patients. After blood sampling, hyperthyroidism patients were treated with methimazole at a starting dose of 30 mg daily, and ophthalmopathy patients were treated with high-dose intravenous methylprednisolone. The paper describes TCR Vbeta CDR3 sequencing of fewer than 150 peripheral blood samples, made up of fewer than 50 ophthalmopathy patients, roughly 75 hyperthyroidism patients and 17 progressor patients.

Broader findings and caveats from the paper: In validation, progression to ophthalmopathy was predicted by the model with 70.59% sensitivity and around 75% specificity, a median of around 6.5 months before onset. Sample size was not statistically predetermined, and blinding of investigators to group allocation was not performed. Blood samples also contained most of the expanded thyroid clonotypes (frequency above 0.001), which suggests that blood repertoires may reflect thyroid immune responses. Ophthalmopathy was separated from stable hyperthyroidism by a 13 V-J signature model, with around 90% sensitivity and 81% to 82% specificity obtained in cross-validation and 80%/75% obtained in testing.

Graves' hyperthyroidism was defined as stable when no progression to ophthalmopathy occurred over 18 months of follow-up. Hyperthyroidism patients were aged 18 to 65 years and newly diagnosed, with disease duration of less than 2 months. Any patient with an uncontrolled infection, another autoimmune disease, pregnancy or lactation was excluded. Clinical symptoms, serum thyroxine and TRAb, thyroid ultrasound, and orbital computed tomography formed the basis for the diagnoses. PBMCs were isolated from 10 ml of fresh peripheral blood by Ficoll-Paque density gradient centrifugation. Trizol reagent was used to extract total RNA, and RNA quality was then checked on an Agilent 2100 Bioanalyzer. This clonotype was found a few times. Its antigen has not been determined. No per-base quality is available; no much larger clone lies one base away. The TCR beta CDR3 regions were amplified from RNA transcripts. A first-round RT-PCR of the TCR CDR3 used the HTBI primer set with the Qiagen OneStep RT-PCR kit. Libraries were constructed in a second round of multiplex PCR, after which size selection and purification were carried out. Libraries were sequenced paired-end with 100 bp reads on an Illumina HiSeq2000. The authors' analysis ran thus. Raw data were processed with SOAPnuke, discarding reads with adapters, uncalled bases, mean Phred below 15, or no exact constant-primer or identifier match. High-quality paired reads were merged using COPE v1.2.5, and each unique nucleotide sequence was defined as a clonotype. Clonotypes were aligned to IMGT TRBV, TRBD and TRBJ reference segments using MiTCR v1.1. Analysis was restricted to V-J combinations with a frequency above 0.0001, which covered roughly 99% of repertoires. The TCS score was defined as the ratio of F50 (clonal expansion) to E x V (chaos), calculated using BLOSUM62-based TCRdist between CDR3 peptides within each V-J. Welch's t-statistics and random forest reduced around 550 V-J features to about 12, which were used in a naive Bayes classifier (R e1071). Through fastp at Q25 and MiXCR, TCRdb rebuilt clones from the public reads, retaining in-frame beta chains. Rows are combined by CDR3 protein, so each entry shows the most common genes and DNA. TCRdb's processing, not the authors', yielded these V and J calls. Within this sample are about 480,000 distinct CDR3 sequences, with approximately 15% of them counted one time only. Under 20% of the sample rests with the top ten.

Unmatched junction bases come to 10, with V trimmed by 7 bases and J by 6 bases. From a lookup of the germline V gene, CDR1 and CDR2 are SNHLY and FYNNEI. CDR3 length: 15 amino acids, cysteine to phenylalanine. CDR3 DNA is the only sequence kept; it has 45 bases, read in frame from the first base. Recombination joined TRBV2 with TRBJ2-3, with 10 bases in between that match TRBD2. Input material: blood. The clonotype comes from a woman aged 18-29 years with Graves' hyperthyroidism. The DNA sequence is given as TGTGCCAGCAAGGCTCCTAGCGGGGGCGTGGATACGCAGTATTTT. This translates into CASKAPSGGVDTQYF.